A selection of T cell receptor beta chains follows, all from one sample in a study of T cell responses to AZD1222 COVID-19 vaccine. Clones were sequenced by immunoSEQ multiplex PCR, and TCRdb holds only the in-frame ones, with some missing. The top ten hold more than 1.3% of the sample, which has under 200,000 clones, approximately 90% seen once. Sequencing was performed on peripheral blood, taken on day 0 of AZD1222 vaccination. These receptors were taken from an adult in good health. CDR3s include the opening cysteine and the closing phenylalanine or tryptophan. The order of the fields is D gene, J gene, clone size, V gene, CDR3 protein, CDR3 DNA. The D gene is left open where the match is weak. Rows may omit the clone size; those that give it use once, few, many or a size class.

- TRBJ2-6 - TRBV6-4 CASSEGSPSSGANVLTF TGTGCCAGCAGTGAGGGTAGTCCGAGCTCTGGGGCCAACGTCCTGACTTTC
- TRBJ2-1 - TRBV10-3 CAISENQGSEQFF TGTGCCATCAGTGAGAATCAGGGTAGTGAGCAGTTCTTC
- TRBJ1-3 - TRBV28 CASRAVAGNTIYF TGTGCCAGCCGGGCCGTCGCTGGAAACACCATATATTTT
- TRBJ1-1 - TRBV28 CASSPMETEAFF TGTGCCAGCAGCCCAATGGAAACTGAAGCTTTCTTT
TRBD2 TRBJ2-7 - TRBV4-2 CASSQAFGGTSGENEQYF TGTGCCAGCAGCCAAGCCTTCGGGGGTACTAGCGGGGAGAACGAGCAGTACTTC
TRBD1 TRBJ2-7 - TRBV6-2/TRBV6-3 CASSSRDRASYEQYF TGTGCCAGCAGTTCCCGGGACAGGGCGTCCTACGAGCAGTACTTC
TRBD1 TRBJ2-7 - TRBV7-6 CASSLNRGGEQYF TGTGCCAGCAGCTTAAACAGGGGTGGCGAGCAGTACTTC
TRBD1 TRBJ1-1 - TRBV5-1 CASSSGQGNTEAFF TGCGCCAGCAGCTCAGGACAGGGGAACACTGAAGCTTTCTTT
- TRBJ2-1 once TRBV11-2 CASSGSGLSRGNEQFF TGTGCCAGCAGCGGCTCGGGACTCTCCAGGGGCAATGAGCAGTTCTTC
- TRBJ1-5 - TRBV4-3 CASSQSVGGQPQHF TGCGCCAGCAGCCAATCGGTCGGCGGTCAGCCCCAGCATTTT
TRBD1 TRBJ1-2 - TRBV5-6 CASSKTGPNYGYTF TGTGCCAGCAGCAAGACAGGGCCCAACTATGGCTACACCTTC
- TRBJ1-2 - TRBV24-1 CATSDPDNYGYTF TGTGCCACCAGTGACCCGGACAACTATGGCTACACCTTC
- TRBJ1-2 - TRBV6-5 CASSQSRGNYGYTF TGTGCCAGCAGTCAGTCCAGGGGAAACTATGGCTACACCTTC
- TRBJ1-3 medium-sized TRBV3-1/TRBV3-2 CASSEAHSPGNTIYF TGTGCCAGCTCTGAGGCACACTCTCCTGGAAACACCATATATTTT
TRBD2 TRBJ2-1 few TRBV5-1 CASSLERGAYNEQFF TGCGCCAGCAGCTTGGAGCGGGGGGCCTACAATGAGCAGTTCTTC
- TRBJ1-3 - TRBV9 CASSVARTAVSGNTIYF TGTGCCAGCAGCGTAGCGCGGACCGCCGTCTCTGGAAACACCATATATTTT